What follows are 3 T cell receptor beta chains derived from one specimen sequenced in a study of OX40 agonist ivuxolimab in advanced cancers. Produced via immunoSEQ multiplex PCR; TCRdb's table is partial and in-frame only. Of roughly 50,000 clones detected, about 87% appear once; the ten largest clones hold over 9%. This material consisted of CD4+ or CD8+ T cells sorted from blood, taken in a trial of the OX40 agonist ivuxolimab. The receptors were gathered from an adult with an advanced solid tumor such as melanoma, head and neck, liver or kidney cancer.

The chain links TRBV5-6 to TRBJ1-2; D not certain. Trimming removed 5 bases from V and 5 bases from J, with 10 bases in between. The CDR3 has 12 residues. Per the germline V gene, CDR1 is SGHDT and CDR2 is YYEEEE. The CDR3 bases are TGTGCCAGCAGAGAACAGACTTATGGCTACACCTTC. Translation gives CASREQTYGYTF.

V gene TRBV6-5 combines with J gene TRBJ2-7; the D gene is possibly TRBD1 (5 bases). CDR1 is MNHEY and CDR2 is SVGAGI in the germline V gene. V was cut by 2 bases and J by 3 bases, with 5 bases left in between. The CDR3 has 12 residues. CDR3 loop: CASSYDSYEQYF. CDR3 bases: TGTGCCAGCAGTTACGACAGCTACGAGCAGTACTTC.

The chain links TRBV10-3 to TRBJ2-1; D may be TRBD2 (6 bases). Germline V gives CDR1 ENHRY, CDR2 SYGVKD. This CDR3 comprises 13 residues. V was shortened by 3 bases and J by 4 bases, with 7 bases between the two germline ends. CDR3 coding DNA: TGTGCCATCAGTGACGGGACTTACAATGAGCAGTTCTTC. Translation gives CAISDGTYNEQFF.